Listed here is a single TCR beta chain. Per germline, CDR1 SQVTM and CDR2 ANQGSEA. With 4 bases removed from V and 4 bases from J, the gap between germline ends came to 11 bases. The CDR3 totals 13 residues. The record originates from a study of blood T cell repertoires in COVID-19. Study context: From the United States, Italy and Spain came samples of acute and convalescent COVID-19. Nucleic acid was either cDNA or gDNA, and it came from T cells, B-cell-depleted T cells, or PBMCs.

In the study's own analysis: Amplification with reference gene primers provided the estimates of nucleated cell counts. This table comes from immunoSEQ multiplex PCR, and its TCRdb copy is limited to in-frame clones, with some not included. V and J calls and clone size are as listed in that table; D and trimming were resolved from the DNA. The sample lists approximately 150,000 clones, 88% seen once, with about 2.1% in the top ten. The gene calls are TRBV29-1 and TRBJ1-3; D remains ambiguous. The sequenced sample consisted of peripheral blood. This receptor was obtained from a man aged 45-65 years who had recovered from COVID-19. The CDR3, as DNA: TGCAGCGTTGTTGAGGGCCAAGGAAACACCATATATTTT. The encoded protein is CSVVEGQGNTIYF.